The 30 T cell receptor beta chains reported below all come from one sample, sequenced in a study of blood T cells in healthy people across ages. It was with a sample-barcoded 5' primer and a J-beta primer mix that a second PCR of about 7 to 12 cycles was run. MiXCR was run by TCRdb on the 5' RACE reads, yielding one entry per CDR3 protein. Of some 1.6 million distinct CDR3 sequences listed, about 31% were seen once; the top ten hold around 11%. The sequencing input was blood. The receptors shown here come from a woman aged 25-40 years in good health.

V and J are TRBV10-2 and TRBJ2-4; D gene uncertain. Germline CDR1 WSHSY, CDR2 SAAADI. This CDR3 has 14 amino acids. V lost 6 bases to trimming and J lost 0 bases, with 9 bases between them. The chain's CDR3 is CASRIELAKNIQYF. The CDR3, as DNA: TGCGCCAGCAGGATAGAGTTAGCCAAAAACATTCAGTACTTC.

This chain joins TRBV28 and TRBJ2-1, with TRBD1 matching over 8 bases. The junction had 9 bases not matched to a gene; V was cut back by 6 bases and J by 8 bases. Germline V gene sequence: CDR1 MDHEN, CDR2 SYDVKM. CDR3 length equals 14 residues. The DNA for the CDR3 is TGTGCCAGCAGCCCCTGGACAGGGTCAGATGAGCAGTTCTTC. This sequence encodes CASSPWTGSDEQFF.

V and J are TRBV6-2 or TRBV6-3 and TRBJ1-2; a possible D gene is TRBD1 (6 bases). V shed 2 bases and J shed 4 bases, with 14 bases lying between them. This CDR3 contains 15 residues. CDR1 MNHEY and CDR2 SVGEGT come from the germline V gene. In DNA form, the CDR3 reads TGTGCCAGCAGTTACGGGACACTGATTAGCTATGGCTACACCTTC. This codes for CASSYGTLISYGYTF.

Comment on this clonotype: Germline is not matched at one junction end, which may reflect a read error. The CDR3 coding sequence is TGCGCCAGCAGCTCGGGGGAGGGCTCCGACGAGCAGTACTTC. Encoded protein: CASSSGEGSDEQYF. The rearrangement joins TRBV5-1 to TRBJ2-7, with TRBD2 matching over 7 bases. The CDR3 is made up of 14 amino acids. The V gene's germline CDR1 is SGHRS and CDR2 YFSETQ. The full variable domain, rest sourced from reference TRBV5-1 and TRBJ2-7, is KAGVTQTPRYLIKTRGQQVTLSCSPISGHRSVSWYQQTPGQGLQFLFEYFSETQRNKGNFPGRFSGRQFSNSRSEMNVSTLELGDSALYLCASSSGEGSDEQYFGPGTRLTVT.

This rearrangement joins TRBV5-5 to TRBJ1-3, with 9 bases identical to TRBD1. The ends lost 4 bases at V and 2 bases at J; junction bases unmatched: 4. Per the germline V gene, CDR1 is SGHKS and CDR2 is YYEKEE (reference sequence). The CDR3 sequence is 15 residues long. CDR3 loop: CASSQQGAAGNTIYF. In DNA, the CDR3 is TGTGCCAGCAGCCAACAGGGGGCAGCTGGAAACACCATATATTTT.

CDR3 nucleotide sequence: TGTGCCACCAGTGACTCACCGGGACGAAGCTCTGGGGCCAACGTCCTGACTTTC. This gives the protein CATSDSPGRSSGANVLTF. This chain joins TRBV24-1 and TRBJ2-6, with D perhaps assigned TRBD1 or TRBD2 (5 bases each). The CDR3 runs 18 residues. Germline assignment: CDR1 KGHDR and CDR2 SFDVKD. Trimming removed 4 bases at V and 0 bases at J, with 15 bases between.

This clonotype showed up just a few times. This chain links TRBV7-2 with TRBJ2-5, with D perhaps TRBD2 (7 bases). Trimming left V 5 bases short and J 5 bases short, with 18 bases between. This CDR3 is 15 amino acids long. Germline CDR1 and CDR2: SGHTA and FQGNSA. CDR3 protein: CASSRTPGGRETQYF. For the CDR3, the DNA is TGTGCCAGCAGCCGAACGCCGGGGGGCCGGGAGACCCAGTACTTC.

This clonotype has just a few counts. The rearrangement uses TRBV28 and TRBJ2-7, with 7 positions matching TRBD1. The V and J ends lost 7 bases and 4 bases, in that order; junction bases with no gene match: 7. The CDR3 is 13 residues long. Germline V CDR1 and CDR2: MDHEN, SYDVKM. The chain's CDR3 is CASKDRTPYEQYF. In DNA, the CDR3 is TGTGCCAGCAAGGACAGGACCCCTTACGAGCAGTACTTC.

This rearrangement joins TRBV12-3 or TRBV12-4 to TRBJ1-4, with 8 bases lining up with TRBD1. This CDR3 contains 17 residues. The V and J ends lost 6 bases and 3 bases, in that order; junction bases with no gene match: 12. CDR3 sequence: CASRQSISGQANEKLFF. The DNA for the CDR3 is TGTGCCAGCAGACAGTCGATCTCGGGACAGGCTAATGAAAAACTGTTTTTT.

The chain has TRBV4-2 and TRBJ2-3; D is possibly TRBD1 or TRBD2 (5 bases each). CDR1 and CDR2 from the germline V gene are LGHNA and YNFKEQ. V was trimmed by 2 bases and J by 3 bases, leaving 18 bases between them. The CDR3 has 17 residues. The CDR3 loop reads CASSQRFEGIKTDTQYF. For the CDR3, the DNA is TGTGCCAGCAGCCAAAGATTTGAGGGGATTAAGACAGATACGCAGTATTTT.

In the case of this clonotype: A much larger clone is a single base away; this may be a read error. DNA of the CDR3: TGTGCCGGCAGCCAGAAGACAGGAAGCACAGATACGCAGTATTTT. It specifies CAGSQKTGSTDTQYF. This chain joins TRBV4-2 and TRBJ2-3; TRBD1 might be the D (6 bases). Germline-derived CDR1 and CDR2 are LGHNA and YNFKEQ. The CDR3 is 15 residues long.

The chain employs TRBV5-1 and TRBJ2-2; TRBD2 aligns across 12 bases. Trimming at V came to 1 base and at J to 1 base, leaving 5 bases not matched to a gene. The CDR3 is 18 amino acids. The germline V gene encodes CDR1 SGHRS and CDR2 YFSETQ. The CDR3 loop is CASSLRLAGAKNTGELFF. CDR3 nucleotide sequence: TGCGCCAGCAGCTTGCGACTAGCGGGGGCCAAGAACACCGGGGAGCTGTTTTTT. The whole variable domain, remainder taken from reference TRBV5-1 and TRBJ2-2, is KAGVTQTPRYLIKTRGQQVTLSCSPISGHRSVSWYQQTPGQGLQFLFEYFSETQRNKGNFPGRFSGRQFSNSRSEMNVSTLELGDSALYLCASSLRLAGAKNTGELFFGEGSRLTVL.

The rearrangement links TRBV20-1 to TRBJ2-5, with 8 positions matching TRBD2. From germline, CDR1 is DFQATT and CDR2 SNEGSKA (reference sequence). This CDR3 is built from 16 residues. V shed 0 bases, J shed 5 bases, and the junction held 11 bases outside the gene matches. CDR3 DNA: TGCAGTGCTAGAGATCCCCCGGGAGGGCCGGTTGAGACCCAGTACTTC. Its translation is CSARDPPGGPVETQYF.

This clonotype has at least ten counts. This sequence joins TRBV7-9 and TRBJ2-3; 8 bases match TRBD1. V shed 1 base and J 1 base; nucleotides not matched to a gene: 1. In germline, CDR1 is SEHNR, CDR2 FQNEAQ (reference sequence). This CDR3 has 15 amino acids. This chain's CDR3 is CASSLVGQGTDTQYF. The CDR3 DNA sequence: TGTGCCAGCAGCTTAGTGGGACAGGGCACAGATACGCAGTATTTT.

This clonotype appeared many times. Here the CDR3 reads CSVLRAVDGYTF. The CDR3 DNA reads TGCAGCGTTCTAAGGGCTGTGGATGGCTACACCTTC. V gene TRBV29-1 combines with J gene TRBJ1-2; D ambiguous. The CDR3 sequence is 12 residues long. Trimming took 5 bases from V and 6 from J, leaving 13 bases between them. In germline, CDR1 is SQVTM, CDR2 ANQGSEA.

This chain uses TRBV27 with TRBJ1-6, with a weak D call TRBD1 (6 bases). Trimming cost V 4 bases and J 14 bases, with 27 bases left between them. In germline, CDR1 is MNHEY, CDR2 SMNVEV (reference sequence). The CDR3 is 17 amino acids. This chain's CDR3 is CASSYSRPTGRGKSLHF. The CDR3 DNA reads TGTGCCAGCAGTTACTCGCGCCCTACAGGGCGGGGTAAATCCCTCCACTTT.

The chain combines TRBV7-3 with TRBJ1-1, with 10 bases matching TRBD1. V lost 6 bases to trimming and J lost 9 bases; unmatched junction nucleotides: 7. CDR3 length: 13 amino acids. The germline CDR1 and CDR2 sequences are SGHTA and FQGTGA. The chain's CDR3 is CASSRGQGEKAFF. The CDR3 bases are TGTGCCAGCAGTCGAGGACAGGGGGAAAAAGCTTTCTTT.

This clonotype was detected only a few times. The V and J genes are TRBV27 and TRBJ2-3, with 8 bases matching TRBD2. Germline V CDR1 and CDR2: MNHEY, SMNVEV (reference sequence). V shed 3 bases, J shed 2 bases, and the junction held 4 bases outside the gene matches. This CDR3 has 15 residues. CDR3 sequence reads: CASSFPGGTTDTQYF. CDR3 in DNA: TGTGCCAGCAGTTTCCCGGGGGGGACCACAGATACGCAGTATTTT.

The chain links TRBV2 to TRBJ1-2; D not certain. Looked up from germline, CDR1 is SNHLY and CDR2 is FYNNEI. The CDR3 loop spans 15 amino acids. V dropped 2 bases and J dropped 4 bases, with 14 bases sitting between them. CDR3 residues: CASSERTEAGYGYTF. CDR3 DNA sequence: TGTGCCAGCAGTGAAAGAACAGAAGCGGGCTATGGCTACACCTTC. Combining the CDR3 with reference TRBV2 and TRBJ1-2 gives the whole variable domain EPEVTQTPSHQVTQMGQEVILRCVPISNHLYFYWYRQILGQKVEFLVSFYNNEISEKSEIFDDQFSVERPDGSNFTLKIRSTKLEDSAMYFCASSERTEAGYGYTFGSGTRLTVV.

The CDR3 bases are TGCAGCGTCAGGCACACTGAAGCTTTCTTT. It yields the protein CSVRHTEAFF. This sequence joins TRBV29-1 and TRBJ1-1; D ambiguous. Germline V gene sequence: CDR1 SQVTM, CDR2 ANQGSEA. V lost 6 bases to trimming and J lost 3 bases, with 5 bases between them. The CDR3 is 10 amino acids.

With respect to this clonotype: The junction does not match germline at one end; this may be a read error. V gene TRBV4-2 combines with J gene TRBJ1-4; D unclear. This CDR3 contains 14 residues. Looked up from germline, CDR1 is LGHNA and CDR2 is YNFKEQ. As DNA, the CDR3 is TGTGCCAGCAGCCCGCGAACGGAAGATGAAAAACGGTTTTTT. Amino acids: CASSPRTEDEKRFF.

In this sample, this clonotype turned up a few times. CDR3 coding DNA: TGTGCCAGCTCATCCAATGGGGGCAACTACGAGCAGTACTTC. Translated: CASSSNGGNYEQYF. The chain carries TRBV18 and TRBJ2-7, with D possibly being TRBD1 (6 bases). V was pared by 5 bases and J by 3 bases, with 14 bases between. Germline CDR1 is KGHSH and CDR2 is LQKENI. The CDR3 consists of 14 residues.

The V gene is TRBV9, the J gene TRBJ2-7; D remains unclear. The V gene's germline CDR1 is SGDLS and CDR2 YYNGEE. Trimming took 2 bases from V and 5 from J, leaving 17 bases between them. The CDR3 is 15 residues long. The CDR3 sequence is CASSVAPGPSNEQYF. Here the CDR3 DNA reads TGTGCCAGCAGCGTCGCCCCGGGCCCGAGTAACGAGCAGTACTTC.

This rearrangement joins TRBV6-6 to TRBJ1-2; weak D call: TRBD1 (5 bases). The CDR3 runs 12 residues. V lost 0 bases and J 7 bases, leaving 6 bases between the germline ends. Germline V gene sequence: CDR1 MNHNY, CDR2 SVGAGI (reference sequence). CDR3: CASSYSQGGYTF. The CDR3 region has the DNA TGTGCCAGCAGTTACTCGCAGGGTGGCTACACCTTC.

This clonotype turned up a few times. This chain uses TRBV6-1 with TRBJ2-7; TRBD2 matches 11 bases. The ends lost 2 bases at V and 6 bases at J; junction bases unmatched: 6. The CDR3 is 15 amino acids. Germline-derived CDR1 and CDR2 are MNHNS and SASEGT. The CDR3 sequence is CASSELTSGASEQYF. CDR3 nucleotide sequence: TGTGCCAGCAGTGAATTGACTAGCGGGGCCAGCGAGCAGTACTTC.

The table lists this clonotype with a count of one. A read error may account for a junction end that differs from germline. The rearrangement links TRBV9 to TRBJ2-3; TRBD2 might be the D (5 bases). CDR1 and CDR2 (germline): SGDLS, YYNGEE. The CDR3 sequence is 12 residues long. The CDR3 sequence: CANSVDRGEQYF. As DNA, the CDR3 is TGTGCCAACAGCGTAGATCGGGGAGAGCAGTATTTT.

This clonotype has ten or more counts. This chain links TRBV20-1 with TRBJ2-7; no clear D. The CDR3 totals 16 residues. Looked up from germline, CDR1 is DFQATT and CDR2 is SNEGSKA (reference sequence). V was cut by 3 bases and J by 0 bases, with 18 bases left in between. As DNA, the CDR3 is TGCAGTGCTAGGAATCCCGTAGGCCGGATCTCCTACGAGCAGTACTTC. Encoded protein: CSARNPVGRISYEQYF.

The chain has TRBV12-3 or TRBV12-4 and TRBJ2-3; TRBD2 agrees at 8 bases. The J segment lost 3 bases and the V segment lost 4 bases, leaving 6 bases of the junction unmatched. The CDR3 covers 15 residues. Here the CDR3 reads CASSSPQRETDTQYF. The CDR3 DNA follows: TGTGCCAGCAGTTCCCCACAGCGGGAGACAGATACGCAGTATTTT.

The chain joins TRBV7-9 to TRBJ1-1; D gene ambiguous. Deletions cut 2 bases from V and 7 bases from J, with 11 bases between. The germline CDR1 and CDR2 sequences are SEHNR and FQNEAQ (reference sequence). The CDR3 runs to 13 residues. DNA of the CDR3: TGTGCCAGCAGCTTATTCTTAGAGGATGAAGCTTTCTTT. Its translation is CASSLFLEDEAFF.

This clonotype was observed a handful of times. The chain is built from TRBV28 and TRBJ2-7, with a tentative D call TRBD2 (5 bases). Between the trimmed V and J ends, which lost 6 bases and 2 bases, there was a span of 11 bases. The CDR3 runs 13 residues. The germline V gene encodes CDR1 MDHEN and CDR2 SYDVKM. The CDR3 spells CASSLRATYEQYF. CDR3 coding DNA: TGTGCCAGCAGCTTGCGGGCGACCTACGAGCAGTACTTC.